This T cell receptor beta chain was recorded in a study of siplizumab effects on memory and regulatory T cells (dated by TCRdb to the late 2010s). Some background on the complete study: The effect of the anti-CD2 antibody siplizumab on alloreactive T-cell subsets was examined in allogeneic mixed lymphocyte reactions constructed from human PBMCs. What the work shows at the level of the full study, not this receptor alone: About 75-96% of proliferating CD4+ or CD8+ clones could not be given a naive or memory phenotype. In reactions with siplizumab, an average of approximately 69% of mappable alloreactive CD4+ clones were Treg-derived, compared with 26.9% in control reactions. Whether proliferating Tregs from siplizumab cultures actually had suppressive function was not functionally confirmed. Unstimulated naive T cells appeared to be more diverse than memory T cells, and naive cells seemed to make a substantial contribution to the alloresponse. Because sequences at frequencies below about 10^-5 were poorly captured, only a minor fraction of alloreactive clones could be mapped back to unstimulated subsets. Siplizumab significantly lowered the cumulative frequency of alloreactive sequences that could be traced to unstimulated CD4+ memory T cells.

TCRbeta CDR3 sequencing was performed on sorted unstimulated T cells and on proliferating T cells recovered from mixed lymphocyte reactions. Fresh whole blood from some eleven HLA-typed healthy donors was used to isolate PBMCs. The CDR3 runs 14 residues from the cysteine to the phenylalanine. CDR3 DNA only is kept here, 42 bases in frame from base 1. At the junction V is shortened by 4 bases and J by 2 bases; bases outside the gene matches: 3. CDR1 and CDR2 are drawn from the germline V gene: SGHRS, YFSETQ. Note on this clone: The clone's antigen remains unknown. Base qualities were left out, and no much larger clone turns up one base away.

The library was built by means of the immunoSEQ multiplex PCR assay. The deep sequencing platform assayed around 94,000 TCR templates per sample. Genomic DNA extracted from sorted T cells was used for TCRbeta CDR3 sequencing. Regarding the original processing steps: The R programming language was used for clonal analysis of the TCRbeta CDR3 data. Comparing unstimulated samples against CFSE-low samples taken after the reaction was how alloreactive CD4+ and CD8+ clones were defined. Alloreactive CD4+ clones were assigned to regulatory or non-regulatory origin by matching sequences to sorted unstimulated Treg and non-Treg repertoires. This is the immuneACCESS table as TCRdb keeps it, with only in-frame sequences that have V and J called. A part of the clones is gone; compared with another copy, unresolved V genes explain less than half, and the rest is unexplained. For V, J and clone size, that table is used; D and trimming come from the DNA. The sample includes over 65,000 clones, with approximately 95% observed a single time. The top ten constitute around a sixth of the sample.

The sample comprised CD8+ T cells sorted from blood. This clonotype was obtained from a human donor in good health. The chain joins TRBV5-1 to TRBJ2-7; 10 nucleotides in the junction match TRBD1. The CDR3 loop reads CASSIGQGAYEQYF. The sequenced DNA: TGCGCCAGCAGCATAGGACAGGGGGCCTACGAGCAGTACTTC.